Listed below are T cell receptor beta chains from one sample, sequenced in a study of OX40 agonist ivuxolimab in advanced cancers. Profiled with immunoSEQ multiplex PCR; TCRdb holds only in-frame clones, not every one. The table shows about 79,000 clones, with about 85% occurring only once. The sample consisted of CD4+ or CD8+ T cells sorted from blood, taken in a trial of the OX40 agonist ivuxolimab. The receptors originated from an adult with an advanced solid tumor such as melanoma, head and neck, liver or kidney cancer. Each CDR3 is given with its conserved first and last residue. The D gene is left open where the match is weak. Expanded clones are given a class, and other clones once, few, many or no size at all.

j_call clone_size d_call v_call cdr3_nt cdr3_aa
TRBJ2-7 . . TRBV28 TGTGCCAGCAGTATCAGATGGGACGAAGGGGGGTGGGAGCAGTACTTC CASSIRWDEGGWEQYF
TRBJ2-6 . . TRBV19 TGTGCCAGTAGTAAGGGGAACTCTGGGGCCAACGTCCTGACTTTC CASSKGNSGANVLTF
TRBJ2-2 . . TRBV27 TGTGCCAGCAGTTTCTCCCGTTTATCCGGGGAGCTGTTTTTT CASSFSRLSGELFF
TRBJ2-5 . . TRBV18 TGTGCCAGCTCACAGTGGGGCAGCCAAGAGACCCAGTACTTC CASSQWGSQETQYF
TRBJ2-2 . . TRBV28 TGTGCCAGCAGTTTATTGCCAGGGGTGGACACCGGGGAGCTGTTTTTT CASSLLPGVDTGELFF
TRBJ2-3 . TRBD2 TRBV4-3 TGCGCCAGCAGCCGCGCGGGGAGGACTAGCGGGAGTTTGGGGGATACGCAGTATTTT CASSRAGRTSGSLGDTQYF
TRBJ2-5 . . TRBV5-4 TGTGCCAGCAGCTTCCAAGAGACCCAGTACTTC CASSFQETQYF
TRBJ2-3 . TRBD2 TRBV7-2 TGTGCCAGCAGCTTAGCGCTCGGGGACTACAGGCAGTATTTT CASSLALGDYRQYF
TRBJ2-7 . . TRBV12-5 TGTGCTAGTGCCCATCAGGGAACGATCTACGAGCAGTACTTC CASAHQGTIYEQYF
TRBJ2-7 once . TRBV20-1 TGCAGTGCTAGAGTCGGCTACGAGCAGTACTTC CSARVGYEQYF
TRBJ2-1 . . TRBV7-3 TGTGCCAGCAGCTTAACCGGTGGGACAAACGACAATGAGCAGTTCTTC CASSLTGGTNDNEQFF
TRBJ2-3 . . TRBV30 TGTGCCTGGAGTGTCGGAGATACGCAGTATTTT CAWSVGDTQYF
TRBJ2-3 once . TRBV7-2 TGTGCCAGCAGCTCCGGACCTTTTCGGACAGATACGCAGTATTTT CASSSGPFRTDTQYF
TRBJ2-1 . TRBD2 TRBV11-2 TGTGCCAGCAGCTTAGGTTATAGCGGGAGAACCTACAATGAGCAGTTCTTC CASSLGYSGRTYNEQFF
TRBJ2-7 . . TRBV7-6 TGTGCCAGCAGCTTTAGTGGCGAGCAGTACTTC CASSFSGEQYF
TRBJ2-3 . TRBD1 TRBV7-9 TGTGCCAGCAGGGAAGGGACAGCTTCCTCCACAGATACGCAGTATTTT CASREGTASSTDTQYF
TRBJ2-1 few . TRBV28 TGTGCCAGCAGTGCCTACAATGAGCAGTTCTTC CASSAYNEQFF
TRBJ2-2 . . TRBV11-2 TGTGCCAGCAGCTTAGAGTCTACCGGGGAGCTGTTTTTT CASSLESTGELFF
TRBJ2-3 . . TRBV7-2 TGTGCCAGCAGCCTACTAGGAAGCACAGATACGCAGTATTTT CASSLLGSTDTQYF
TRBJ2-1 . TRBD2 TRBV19 TGTGCCAGTAGTAGTTCGGGGGGCTCCTACAATGAGCAGTTCTTC CASSSSGGSYNEQFF
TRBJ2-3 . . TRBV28 TGTGCCAGCAGTTCCACCCTGTATGGGGCAGATACGCAGTATTTT CASSSTLYGADTQYF
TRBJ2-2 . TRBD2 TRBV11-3 TGTGCCAGCAGCTTAGAAGTCTTAGCGGGGACCGGGGAGCTGTTTTTT CASSLEVLAGTGELFF
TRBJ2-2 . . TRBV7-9 TGTGCCAGCAGCCCTGACCCGGGACTCCTGAACACCGGGGAGCTGTTTTTT CASSPDPGLLNTGELFF